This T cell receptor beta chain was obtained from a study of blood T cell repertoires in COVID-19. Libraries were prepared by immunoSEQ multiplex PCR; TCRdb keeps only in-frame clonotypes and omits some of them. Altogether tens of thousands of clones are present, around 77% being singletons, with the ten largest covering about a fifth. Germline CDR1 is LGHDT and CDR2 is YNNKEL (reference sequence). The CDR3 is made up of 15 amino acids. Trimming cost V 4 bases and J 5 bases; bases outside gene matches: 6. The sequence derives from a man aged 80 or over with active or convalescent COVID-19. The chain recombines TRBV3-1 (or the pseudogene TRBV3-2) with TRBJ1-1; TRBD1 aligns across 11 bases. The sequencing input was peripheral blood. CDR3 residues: CASSLRTGGFTEAFF. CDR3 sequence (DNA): TGTGCCAGCAGCCTCCGGACAGGGGGCTTTACTGAAGCTTTCTTT.